This entry concerns a single TCR beta chain. Its antigen is currently unknown. A CD45RO/CCR7/CD25/CD127/CD95/CD27 panel sorted naive, central memory, regulatory and stem cell-like memory CD4+ cells. The purity of all sorted populations exceeded 95%. The sample originates from a study of beta chain features in type 1 diabetes. TCRB transcripts that were expressed got sequenced, as all of the isolated RNA had been reverse transcribed. The assay was immunoSEQ multiplex PCR, and TCRdb's table has in-frame clones only and misses some. The sample gives 200,000 to 250,000 clones, 13% to 15% of which show up once; approximately 0.024% is in the top ten. The study's findings and limits: For Type 1 diabetes patients, all four CD4+ subsets carried TCRB CDR3s that were moderately but significantly shorter. In type 1 diabetes patients, VDJ junctions had fewer insertions; deletions at these junctions were more frequent.

Sequencing was carried out using naive CD4+ T cells from blood. The TCR was taken from a woman aged 35 to 49 in good health.

The CDR3, as DNA: TGTGCCAGCAGGTCAGGGAATTACGCAGAGACCCAGTACTTC. Translation gives CASRSGNYAETQYF. This rearrangement joins TRBV6-5 to TRBJ2-5, with D maybe TRBD1 (5 bases). The CDR3 consists of 14 residues. V gave up 6 bases and J gave up 4 bases, with 15 bases separating them. The germline CDR1 and CDR2 sequences are MNHEY and SVGAGI.